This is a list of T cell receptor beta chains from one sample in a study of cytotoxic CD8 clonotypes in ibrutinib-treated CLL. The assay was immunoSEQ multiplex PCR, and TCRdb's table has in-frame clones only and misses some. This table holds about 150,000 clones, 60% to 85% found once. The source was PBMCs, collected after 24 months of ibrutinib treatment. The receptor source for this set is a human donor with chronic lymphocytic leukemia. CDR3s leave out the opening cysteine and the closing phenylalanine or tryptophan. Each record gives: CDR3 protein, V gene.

cdr3_aa: ASSADRARPQH; v_call: TRBV6-1
cdr3_aa: ASSYAVGTEAF; v_call: TRBV6-5
cdr3_aa: ASSLAARLAGDEQY; v_call: TRBV7-9
cdr3_aa: ASGTLGAGNTIY; v_call: TRBV19
cdr3_aa: ASSPVGSPLH; v_call: TRBV19
cdr3_aa: SAEGGETQY; v_call: TRBV20-1
cdr3_aa: ASSASGLLDTQY; v_call: TRBV6-1
cdr3_aa: ASSQGILNQPQH; v_call: TRBV11-2
cdr3_aa: ASSLSGNGELF; v_call: TRBV6-1
cdr3_aa: ASRGPGNTIY; v_call: TRBV6-1
cdr3_aa: ASSRGQGNQPQH; v_call: TRBV7-2
cdr3_aa: AASAGPQETQY; v_call: TRBV10-3
cdr3_aa: ASSPGGDYGYT; v_call: TRBV11-1
cdr3_aa: ASSVEPGDYLGAYSPLH; v_call: TRBV9
cdr3_aa: ATTPGNNYGYT; v_call: TRBV19
cdr3_aa: ASSTELGEQY; v_call: TRBV18
cdr3_aa: ASGTGVIAF; v_call: TRBV12-5
cdr3_aa: ASSYARATYEQY; v_call: TRBV6-6
cdr3_aa: ASTVAGVETQY; v_call: TRBV19
cdr3_aa: ASSSGGDQPQH; v_call: TRBV28
cdr3_aa: ASSLLGETRGYT; v_call: TRBV28
cdr3_aa: ASSYTPGATQETQY; v_call: TRBV6-5
cdr3_aa: ASAPGSTGELF; v_call: TRBV7-3
cdr3_aa: ASRPDGGYGYT; v_call: TRBV5-1
cdr3_aa: ASSTRGGAPQY; v_call: TRBV7-2
cdr3_aa: ASSLAGESEQY; v_call: TRBV7-2
cdr3_aa: ASSLSRENTGELF; v_call: TRBV7-2
cdr3_aa: ASSLELQETQY; v_call: TRBV28
cdr3_aa: ASRRVGGPETQY; v_call: TRBV6-1
cdr3_aa: ATSRDLLQGARTYEQY; v_call: TRBV15
cdr3_aa: ASSQDSGSSYEQY; v_call: TRBV4-2
cdr3_aa: AWSVGGYGNTIY; v_call: TRBV30
cdr3_aa: ASSLILAGAPYEQY; v_call: TRBV7-9
cdr3_aa: ASSTGRSYYGYT; v_call: TRBV9
cdr3_aa: ASSLSGSSYEQY; v_call: TRBV6-5
cdr3_aa: ASSPRGGADNEKLF; v_call: TRBV19
cdr3_aa: ASTGGSEQY; v_call: TRBV2
cdr3_aa: AWSRGALWAGANVLT; v_call: TRBV30